This T cell receptor (beta chain) derives from a study of PD-1 blockade in classical Hodgkin lymphoma. Notes on the study in general: Lower baseline TCR diversity marked trial partial responders and progressors. By C4D1 there was a significant rise in CD4+ TCR diversity but not in CD8+ TCR diversity. Anyone who began nivolumab under 1 year after ASCT was excluded. At baseline, newly diagnosed patients reportedly showed less TCR diversity than healthy donors.

Libraries were prepared by immunoSEQ multiplex PCR; TCRdb keeps only in-frame clonotypes and omits some of them. The sample has fewer than 50,000 clones, roughly 90% seen once. CDR3 size: 15 residues. As concerns this clone: Its antigen remains unidentified.

Each patient relapsed following autologous stem cell transplantation, and prior brentuximab vedotin exposure differed. The source was peripheral blood mononuclear cells (PBMCs), collected at baseline. The chain uses TRBV12-1 and TRBJ1-5; the DNA was not used to check the table's D call, TRBD1. TRBV12-1 is recorded as a pseudogene. This receptor was identified in a human donor with classical Hodgkin lymphoma. The chain's CDR3 is CASSLPGGQNQPQHF. In DNA, the CDR3 is TGTGCCAGCAGCTTGCCCGGCGGACAGAATCAGCCCCAGCATTTT.